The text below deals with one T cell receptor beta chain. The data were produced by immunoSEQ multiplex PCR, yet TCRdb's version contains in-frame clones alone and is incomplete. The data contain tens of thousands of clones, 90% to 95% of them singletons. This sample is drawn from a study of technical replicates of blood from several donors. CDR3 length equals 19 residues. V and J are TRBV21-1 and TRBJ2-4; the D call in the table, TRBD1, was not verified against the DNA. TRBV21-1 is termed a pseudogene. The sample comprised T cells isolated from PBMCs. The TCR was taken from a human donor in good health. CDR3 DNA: TGTGCCAGCAGCAAAGGGTGGAGGGCGCAGGGGGTAGCCAAAAACATTCAGTACTTC. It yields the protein CASSKGWRAQGVAKNIQYF.